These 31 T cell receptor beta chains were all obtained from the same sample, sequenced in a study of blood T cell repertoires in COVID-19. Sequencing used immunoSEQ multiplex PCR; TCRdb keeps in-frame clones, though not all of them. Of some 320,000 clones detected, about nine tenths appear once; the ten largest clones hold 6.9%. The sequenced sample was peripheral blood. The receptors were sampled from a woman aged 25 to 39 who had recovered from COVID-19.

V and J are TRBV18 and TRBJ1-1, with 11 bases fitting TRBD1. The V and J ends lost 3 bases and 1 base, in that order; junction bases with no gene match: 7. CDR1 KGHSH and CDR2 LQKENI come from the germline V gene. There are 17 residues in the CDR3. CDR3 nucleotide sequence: TGTGCCAGCTCACCTATTGGGACAGGGGGACGGAACACTGAAGCTTTCTTT. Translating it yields CASSPIGTGGRNTEAFF.

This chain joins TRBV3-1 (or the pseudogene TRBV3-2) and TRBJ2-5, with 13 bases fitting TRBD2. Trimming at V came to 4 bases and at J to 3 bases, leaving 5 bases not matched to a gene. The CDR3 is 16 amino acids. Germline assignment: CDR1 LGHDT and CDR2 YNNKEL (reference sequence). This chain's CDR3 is CASSPRTSGGKETQYF. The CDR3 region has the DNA TGTGCCAGCAGCCCCCGGACTAGCGGGGGCAAAGAGACCCAGTACTTC.

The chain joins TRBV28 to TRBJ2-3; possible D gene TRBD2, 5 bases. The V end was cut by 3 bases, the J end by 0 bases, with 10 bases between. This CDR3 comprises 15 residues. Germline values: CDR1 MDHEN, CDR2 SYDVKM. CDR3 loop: CASSLRVRSTDTQYF. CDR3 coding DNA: TGTGCCAGCAGTTTGCGGGTCCGGAGCACAGATACGCAGTATTTT.

CDR3 in amino acids: CASSQGGGAPTGELFF. The CDR3, as DNA: TGTGCCAGCAGCCAGGGCGGGGGGGCCCCCACCGGGGAGCTGTTTTTT. The V call is TRBV4-2, the J call TRBJ2-2, with TRBD2 matching 9 bases. V lost 3 bases, J lost 4 bases, and 6 bases stayed unmatched. Looked up from germline, CDR1 is LGHNA and CDR2 is YNFKEQ. The CDR3 sequence is 16 residues long.

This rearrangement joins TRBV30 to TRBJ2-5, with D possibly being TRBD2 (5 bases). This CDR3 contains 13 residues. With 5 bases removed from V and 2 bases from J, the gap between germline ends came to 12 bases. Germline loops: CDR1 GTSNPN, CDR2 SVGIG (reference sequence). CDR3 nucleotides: TGTGCCTGGGGTGGGAGCTATCAAGAGACCCAGTACTTC. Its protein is CAWGGSYQETQYF.

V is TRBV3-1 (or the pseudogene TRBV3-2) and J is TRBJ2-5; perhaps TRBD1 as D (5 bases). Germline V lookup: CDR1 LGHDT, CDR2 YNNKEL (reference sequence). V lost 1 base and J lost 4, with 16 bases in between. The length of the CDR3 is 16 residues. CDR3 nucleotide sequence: TGTGCCAGCAGCCAAGTCCGTACAGGTTTAGTAGAGACCCAGTACTTC. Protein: CASSQVRTGLVETQYF.

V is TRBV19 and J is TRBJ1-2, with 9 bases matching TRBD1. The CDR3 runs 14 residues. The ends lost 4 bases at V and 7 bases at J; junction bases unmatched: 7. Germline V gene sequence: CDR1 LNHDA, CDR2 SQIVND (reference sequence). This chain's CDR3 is CASSNEGDRAGYTF. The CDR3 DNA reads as TGTGCCAGTAGTAACGAAGGGGACAGGGCTGGCTACACCTTC.

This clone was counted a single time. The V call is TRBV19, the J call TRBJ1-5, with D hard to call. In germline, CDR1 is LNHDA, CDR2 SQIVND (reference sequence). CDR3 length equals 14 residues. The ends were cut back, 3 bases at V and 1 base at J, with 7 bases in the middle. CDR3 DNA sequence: TGTGCCAGTAGTATCAGTATCAGCAATCAGCCCCAGCATTTT. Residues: CASSISISNQPQHF.

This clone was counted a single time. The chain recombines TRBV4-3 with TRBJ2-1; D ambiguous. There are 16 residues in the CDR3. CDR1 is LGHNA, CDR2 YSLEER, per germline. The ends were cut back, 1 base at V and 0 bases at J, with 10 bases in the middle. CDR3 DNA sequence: TGCGCCAGCAGCCAAGGGTTAACGAGCTCCTACAATGAGCAGTTCTTC. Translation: CASSQGLTSSYNEQFF.

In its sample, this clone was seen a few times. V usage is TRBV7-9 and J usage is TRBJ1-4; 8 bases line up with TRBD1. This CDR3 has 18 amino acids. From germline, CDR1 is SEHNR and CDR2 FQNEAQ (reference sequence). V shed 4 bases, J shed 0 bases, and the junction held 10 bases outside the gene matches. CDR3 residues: CASSSSGGLATTNEKLFF. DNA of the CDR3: TGTGCCAGCAGCTCATCAGGGGGCCTCGCCACAACTAATGAAAAACTGTTTTTT.

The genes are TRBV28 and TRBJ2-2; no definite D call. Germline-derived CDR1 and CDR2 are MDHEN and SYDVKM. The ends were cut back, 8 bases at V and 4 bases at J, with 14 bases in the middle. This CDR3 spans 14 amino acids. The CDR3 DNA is TGTGCCAGCTGTCTCGGGTACGGCACCGGGGAGCTGTTTTTT. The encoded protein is CASCLGYGTGELFF.

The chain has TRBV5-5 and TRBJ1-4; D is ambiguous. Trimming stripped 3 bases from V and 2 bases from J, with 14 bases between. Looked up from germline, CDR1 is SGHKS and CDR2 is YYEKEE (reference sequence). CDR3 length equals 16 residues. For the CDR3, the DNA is TGTGCCAGCAGCTCGCCTTACTCCAGGACTAATGAAAAACTGTTTTTT. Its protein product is CASSSPYSRTNEKLFF.

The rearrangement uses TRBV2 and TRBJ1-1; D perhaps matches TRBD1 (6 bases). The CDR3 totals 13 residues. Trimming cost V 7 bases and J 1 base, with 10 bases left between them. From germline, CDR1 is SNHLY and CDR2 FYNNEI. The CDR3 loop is CASTATGNTEAFF. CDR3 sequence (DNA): TGTGCCAGCACCGCGACAGGGAACACTGAAGCTTTCTTT.

The CDR3, as DNA: TGTGCCAGCAGCAGTACCGGGACAGCTCTCTATGGCTACACCTTC. Translated: CASSSTGTALYGYTF. The J gene is TRBJ1-2, the V gene TRBV7-2; 7 bases are shared with TRBD1. Germline V gene data show CDR1 as SGHTA and CDR2 as FQGNSA. J lost 4 bases, V lost 5 bases, and 10 bases had no gene match. The CDR3 sequence is 15 residues long.

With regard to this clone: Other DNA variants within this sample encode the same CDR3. The CDR3 reads CASSQGQGYGYTF. In DNA, the CDR3 is TGTGCCAGCAGCCAGGGACAGGGGTATGGCTACACCTTC. The gene calls are TRBV3-1 (or the pseudogene TRBV3-2) and TRBJ1-2, with 10 bases identical to TRBD1. Germline CDR1 LGHDT, CDR2 YNNKEL (reference sequence). Trimming removed 3 bases from V and 5 bases from J; junction bases left unmatched: 0. The CDR3 has 13 residues.

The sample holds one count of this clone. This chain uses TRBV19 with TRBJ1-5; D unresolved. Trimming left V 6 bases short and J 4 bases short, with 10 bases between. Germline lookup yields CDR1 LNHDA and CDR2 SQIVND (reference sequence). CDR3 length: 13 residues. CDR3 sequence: CASRGGWNQPQHF. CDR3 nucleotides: TGTGCCAGTAGGGGAGGTTGGAATCAGCCCCAGCATTTT.

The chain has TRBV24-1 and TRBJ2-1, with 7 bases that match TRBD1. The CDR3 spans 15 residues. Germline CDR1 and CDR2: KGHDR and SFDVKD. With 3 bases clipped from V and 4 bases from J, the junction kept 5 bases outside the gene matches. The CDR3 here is CATSDNRGLYNEQFF. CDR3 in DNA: TGTGCCACCAGTGATAACAGGGGCCTATACAATGAGCAGTTCTTC.

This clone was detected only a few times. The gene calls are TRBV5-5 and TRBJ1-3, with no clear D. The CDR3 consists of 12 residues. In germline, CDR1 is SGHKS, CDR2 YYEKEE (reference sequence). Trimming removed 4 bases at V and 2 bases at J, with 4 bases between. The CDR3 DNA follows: TGTGCCAGCAGCCCAGCTGGAAACACCATATATTTT. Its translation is CASSPAGNTIYF.

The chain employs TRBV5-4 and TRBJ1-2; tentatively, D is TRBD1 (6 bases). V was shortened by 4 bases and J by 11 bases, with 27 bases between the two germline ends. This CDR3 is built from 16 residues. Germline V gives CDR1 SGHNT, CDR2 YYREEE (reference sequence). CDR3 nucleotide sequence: TGTGCCAGCAGCCGCAACGACAGGTACGACGGAGAGTCGTACACCTTC. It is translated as CASSRNDRYDGESYTF.

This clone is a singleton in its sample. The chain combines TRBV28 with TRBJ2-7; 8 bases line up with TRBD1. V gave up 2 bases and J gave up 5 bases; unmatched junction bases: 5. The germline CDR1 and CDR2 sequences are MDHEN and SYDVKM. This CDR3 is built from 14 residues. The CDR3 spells CASSLQGAMDEQYF. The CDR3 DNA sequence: TGTGCCAGCAGTTTACAGGGGGCGATGGACGAGCAGTACTTC.

CDR3 in DNA: TGTGCCAGCAGCTCCTTTAGCGGGGGCCAAGAGACCCAGTACTTC. Residues: CASSSFSGGQETQYF. The chain has TRBV7-3 and TRBJ2-5; 9 bases fit TRBD2. The trim removed 4 bases at V and 1 base at J, leaving 4 bases unmatched. Germline-derived CDR1 and CDR2 are SGHTA and FQGTGA. There are 15 residues in the CDR3.

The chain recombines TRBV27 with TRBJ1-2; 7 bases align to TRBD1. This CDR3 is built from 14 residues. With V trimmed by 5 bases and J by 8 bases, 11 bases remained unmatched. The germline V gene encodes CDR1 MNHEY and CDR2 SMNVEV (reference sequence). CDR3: CASSVLLTGPGYTF. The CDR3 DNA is TGTGCCAGCAGTGTTCTTCTGACAGGGCCCGGCTACACCTTC.

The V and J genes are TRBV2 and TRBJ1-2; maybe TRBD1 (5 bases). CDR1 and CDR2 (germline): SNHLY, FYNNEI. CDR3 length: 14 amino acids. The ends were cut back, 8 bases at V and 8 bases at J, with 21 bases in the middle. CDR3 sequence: CASRLGSGSEGYTF. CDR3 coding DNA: TGTGCCAGCCGACTAGGCTCAGGGAGCGAGGGCTACACCTTC. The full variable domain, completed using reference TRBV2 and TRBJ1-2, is EPEVTQTPSHQVTQMGQEVILRCVPISNHLYFYWYRQILGQKVEFLVSFYNNEISEKSEIFDDQFSVERPDGSNFTLKIRSTKLEDSAMYFCASRLGSGSEGYTFGSGTRLTVV.

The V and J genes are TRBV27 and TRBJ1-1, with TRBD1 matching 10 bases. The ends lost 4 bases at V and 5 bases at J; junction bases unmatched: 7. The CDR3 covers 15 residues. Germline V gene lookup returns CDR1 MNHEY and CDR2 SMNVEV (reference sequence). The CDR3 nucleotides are TGTGCCAGCAGTTCCCCCCGGACAGGGGGGACTGAAGCTTTCTTT. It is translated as CASSSPRTGGTEAFF.

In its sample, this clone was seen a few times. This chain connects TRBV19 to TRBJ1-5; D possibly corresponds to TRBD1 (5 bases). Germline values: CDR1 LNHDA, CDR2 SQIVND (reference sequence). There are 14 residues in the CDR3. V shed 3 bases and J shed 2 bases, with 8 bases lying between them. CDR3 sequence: CASSISQGNQPQHF. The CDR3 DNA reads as TGTGCCAGTAGTATTTCACAGGGCAATCAGCCCCAGCATTTT.

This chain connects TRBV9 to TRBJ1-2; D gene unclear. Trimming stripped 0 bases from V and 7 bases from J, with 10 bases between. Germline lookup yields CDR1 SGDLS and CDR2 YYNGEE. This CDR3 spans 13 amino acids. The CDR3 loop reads CASSVAAGGGYTF. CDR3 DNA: TGTGCCAGCAGCGTAGCTGCGGGAGGTGGCTACACCTTC.

CDR3 coding DNA: TGTGCCAGCAGTTTATTAGGGGGCGGCTACACCTTC. Amino acid sequence: CASSLLGGGYTF. The rearrangement joins TRBV28 to TRBJ1-2, with 7 bases matching TRBD1. Germline lookup yields CDR1 MDHEN and CDR2 SYDVKM. CDR3 length: 12 residues. With 1 base clipped from V and 8 bases from J, the junction kept 1 base outside the gene matches.

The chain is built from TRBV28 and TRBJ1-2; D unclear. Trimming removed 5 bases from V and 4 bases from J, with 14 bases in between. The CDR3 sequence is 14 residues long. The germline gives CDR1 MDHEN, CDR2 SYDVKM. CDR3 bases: TGTGCCAGCAGTGTTCAGGCTGGGCTCTATGGCTACACCTTC. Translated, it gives CASSVQAGLYGYTF.

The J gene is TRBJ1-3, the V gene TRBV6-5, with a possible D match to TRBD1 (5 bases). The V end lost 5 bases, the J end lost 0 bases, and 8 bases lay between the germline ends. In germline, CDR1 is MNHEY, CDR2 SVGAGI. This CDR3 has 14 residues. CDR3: CASSQGHSGNTIYF. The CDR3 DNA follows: TGTGCCAGCAGTCAGGGCCACTCTGGAAACACCATATATTTT.

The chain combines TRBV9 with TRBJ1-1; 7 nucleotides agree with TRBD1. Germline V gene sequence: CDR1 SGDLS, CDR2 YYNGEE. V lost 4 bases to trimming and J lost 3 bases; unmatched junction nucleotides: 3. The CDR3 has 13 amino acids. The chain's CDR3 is CASSNGQDTEAFF. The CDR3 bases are TGTGCCAGCAGCAATGGACAGGACACTGAAGCTTTCTTT.

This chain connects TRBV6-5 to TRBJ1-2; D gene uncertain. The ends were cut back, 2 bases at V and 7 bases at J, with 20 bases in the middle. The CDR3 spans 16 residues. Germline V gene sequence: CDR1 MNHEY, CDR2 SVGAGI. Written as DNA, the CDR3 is TGTGCCAGCAGTTACGACCCAACCGCGGCCGGGTCTGGCTACACCTTC. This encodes CASSYDPTAAGSGYTF.